The following is a T cell receptor beta chain sequence with its context. The antigen is not known. Here immunoSEQ multiplex PCR was the method, and the copy in TCRdb shows in-frame clones only, minus some. The table has just over 2,000,000 clones, 85% to 95% seen once. This specimen comes from a study of shared clonotypes between healthy human individuals. Study at large: A donor's plate count was three for CD4 naive and three for CD4 memory; CD8 naive had two and CD8 memory one.

Whole-study results and caveats: Naive subsets usually exceeded memory subsets in estimated richness.

Per the germline V gene, CDR1 is SGHVS and CDR2 is FNYEAQ. The CDR3 contains 20 residues. V lost 5 bases and J lost 7; bases outside the gene matches: 22. This clonotype was obtained from a man aged 18 to 29 in good health. Sequencing input: naive CD4+ T cells sorted from blood. Noted subset: CD45RA+ positively selected. The chain has TRBV7-6 and TRBJ2-1, with 11 bases that match TRBD2. The CDR3 region is CASSPQPVSGGALVLNEQFF. Written as DNA, the CDR3 is TGTGCCAGCAGCCCACAACCCGTTAGCGGGGGGGCTTTAGTATTGAATGAGCAGTTCTTC.